This entry is about one T cell receptor beta chain. Its target antigen remains unknown. One base away there is no much larger clone; base qualities are not given. Amplification of TCR beta CDR3 regions was carried out from RNA transcripts. A first-round RT-PCR of the TCR CDR3 used the HTBI primer set with the Qiagen OneStep RT-PCR kit. Libraries were constructed in a second round of multiplex PCR, after which size selection and purification were carried out. Libraries were sequenced paired-end with 100 bp reads on an Illumina HiSeq2000. As for how the authors treated the data: SOAPnuke was used to process the raw data, with reads discarded if the reads contained adapters or uncalled bases, had a mean Phred below 15, or lacked an exact constant-primer or identifier match. High-quality paired reads were merged using COPE v1.2.5, and each unique nucleotide sequence was defined as a clonotype. MiTCR v1.1 was used to align clonotypes to the IMGT TRBV, TRBD and TRBJ reference segments. The analysis was restricted to V-J combinations with a frequency above 0.0001, which together covered roughly 99% of the repertoires. A TCS score was defined as the ratio of F50 (clonal expansion) to E x V (chaos), with BLOSUM62-based TCRdist applied between CDR3 peptides within each V-J. Welch's t-statistics and random forest reduced roughly 500 V-J features to fewer than 15, which were used in a naive Bayes classifier (R e1071). The similarity between thyroid and blood repertoires was quantified using the Morisita-Horn index. Clones were called with MiXCR by TCRdb after fastp trimmed the public reads at Q25, and only in-frame beta chains were retained. Entries are consolidated by CDR3 protein sequence, retaining the most common genes and DNA. The V and J calls shown here were made by TCRdb, not taken from the authors' results. The sample table lists about 570,000 distinct CDR3 sequences, more than 45% of them with a count of one. The ten largest make up around 20% of the sample.

This record comes from a study of T cells in Graves' hyperthyroidism and ophthalmopathy (dated by TCRdb to between 2018 and 2021). About the investigation overall: To identify TCR V-J signatures that set the groups apart, the researchers used a discovery cohort of about a hundred patients, made up of 40 to 45 with Graves' ophthalmopathy and some 60 with stable Graves' hyperthyroidism. TCR Vbeta CDR3 sequencing of 135 peripheral blood samples (under 45 ophthalmopathy, about 80 hyperthyroidism and approximately 17 progressor patients) is reported in the paper. The study also compared thyroid tissue and blood T-cell repertoires from about six Graves' hyperthyroidism patients. After sampling, hyperthyroidism patients received methimazole starting at 30 mg daily, and ophthalmopathy patients received high-dose intravenous methylprednisolone. The 100 or so discovery patients were divided at random into training and test sets in a 7:3 ratio. An independent validation cohort of under 20 hyperthyroidism patients and over 15 patients who later progressed to ophthalmopathy tested prospective prediction of ophthalmopathy. The study at large found these results: Most expanded thyroid clonotypes (frequency above 0.001) were also detected in blood, a finding suggesting that blood repertoires may reflect thyroid immune responses. No statistical method was used to fix the sample size in advance, and group allocation was not hidden from the investigators. In validation, the model predicted progression to ophthalmopathy a median of 6.5 months before onset, with around 70% sensitivity and about 75% specificity. A model built on a 13 V-J signature distinguished ophthalmopathy from stable hyperthyroidism, reaching 87.88% sensitivity and about 81% specificity in cross-validation and 80%/75% in testing.

Exclusion was applied to patients with uncontrolled infections, other autoimmune diseases, pregnancy or lactation. Diagnoses were based on clinical symptoms, serum thyroxine and TRAb, thyroid ultrasound and orbital computed tomography. Total RNA was extracted using Trizol reagent, and RNA quality was assessed on an Agilent 2100 Bioanalyzer. The CDR3 holds 12 amino acids from the cysteine to the phenylalanine. This entry keeps only the CDR3 DNA: 36 bases, framed from base 1. The V end loses 6 bases and the J end loses 4 bases, and a stretch of 10 bases separates them. According to the germline V gene, CDR1 reads MRHNA and CDR2 reads SNTAGT.

Sequencing was carried out using peripheral blood or thyroid tissue (not recorded which). The chain is assembled from TRBV6-4 and TRBJ2-7; D gene: possibly TRBD2, on 6 matching bases. The sequence was obtained from an adult woman with Graves' disease, either hyperthyroidism or ophthalmopathy (not recorded which). In nucleotides, the sequence is TGTGCCAGCAGGACTAGGCAGTACGAGCAGTACTTC. It encodes CASRTRQYEQYF.